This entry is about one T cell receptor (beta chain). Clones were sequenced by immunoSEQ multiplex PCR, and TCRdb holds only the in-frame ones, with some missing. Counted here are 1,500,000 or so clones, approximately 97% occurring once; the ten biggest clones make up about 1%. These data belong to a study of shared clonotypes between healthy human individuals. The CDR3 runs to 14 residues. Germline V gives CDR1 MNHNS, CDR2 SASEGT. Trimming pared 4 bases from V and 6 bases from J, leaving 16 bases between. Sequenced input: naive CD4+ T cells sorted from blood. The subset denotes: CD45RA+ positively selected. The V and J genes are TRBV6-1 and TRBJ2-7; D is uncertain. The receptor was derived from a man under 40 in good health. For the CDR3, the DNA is TGTGCCAGCAGTGTGGGTCGGTCCAAGCTCGAGCAGTACTTC. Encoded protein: CASSVGRSKLEQYF.